The 10 T cell receptor beta chains below all came from one sample that was sequenced in a study of a mutant IDH1 vaccine in newly diagnosed glioma. Method: immunoSEQ multiplex PCR; TCRdb's copy keeps in-frame clones and lacks some. The sample has about 28,000 clones, 89% seen once; the top ten hold around a fifth. Time point described: week 5, during vaccination. Doses comprised 300 ug of mutant IDH1 20-mer peptide each, plus topical imiquimod. These receptors' antigens are unknown. The specimen was PBMCs, collected from a glioma patient whose treatment included an IDH1 peptide vaccine. These receptors were obtained from a man between 18 and 29 years old with glioma.

CDR3 sequence: CASSPRTGGVNEQFF. The CDR3, as DNA: TGTGCCAGCAGCCCTCGGACAGGGGGAGTAAATGAGCAGTTCTTC. The V gene is TRBV9, the J gene TRBJ2-1; 10 nucleotides line up with TRBD1. The CDR3 consists of 15 residues. The junction had 8 bases not matched to a gene; V was cut back by 4 bases and J by 7 bases. Germline loops: CDR1 SGDLS, CDR2 YYNGEE.

This clone turned up a few times. The CDR3 nucleotides are TGTGCCAGCAGACTAACAGGGGAAACTGAAGCTTTCTTT. It encodes CASRLTGETEAFF. J is TRBJ1-1 and V is TRBV28, with TRBD1 matching over 7 bases. Germline V gene data show CDR1 as MDHEN and CDR2 as SYDVKM. The CDR3 has 13 amino acids. The J segment lost 5 bases and the V segment lost 6 bases, leaving 6 bases of the junction unmatched.

The gene calls are TRBV6-6 and TRBJ2-5, with 9 positions matching TRBD1. Trimming cost V 6 bases and J 4 bases; bases outside gene matches: 6. Germline values: CDR1 MNHNY, CDR2 SVGAGI (reference sequence). The CDR3 runs 14 residues. This CDR3 reads CASRPGQGRETQYF. CDR3 bases: TGTGCCAGCAGGCCGGGACAGGGTCGAGAGACCCAGTACTTC.

This sequence joins TRBV7-2 and TRBJ1-1, with D unclear. V gave up 4 bases and J gave up 2 bases, with 8 bases separating them. The V gene's germline CDR1 is SGHTA and CDR2 FQGNSA. CDR3 length: 13 residues. CDR3 DNA sequence: TGTGCCAGCAGCTCAAGCCTCAACACTGAAGCTTTCTTT. Protein product: CASSSSLNTEAFF.

J is TRBJ1-2 and V is TRBV28, with D perhaps matching TRBD1 (5 bases). The V end lost 0 bases, the J end lost 9 bases, and 8 bases lay between the germline ends. There are 12 residues in the CDR3. CDR1 is MDHEN, CDR2 SYDVKM, per germline. This chain's CDR3 is CASSLWQGSYTF. CDR3 DNA: TGTGCCAGCAGTTTATGGCAGGGTAGCTACACCTTC.

The rearrangement joins TRBV9 to TRBJ2-2; TRBD2 matches 7 bases. V was clipped by 7 bases and J by 1 base; unmatched bases: 1. Germline V gene sequence: CDR1 SGDLS, CDR2 YYNGEE. CDR3 length: 13 residues. For the CDR3, the DNA is TGTGCCAGCGGGAGGGGGAACACCGGGGAGCTGTTTTTT. This translates into CASGRGNTGELFF.

J is TRBJ2-5 and V is TRBV6-1; maybe TRBD1 (6 bases). The J call is uncertain, as TRBJ2-7 better fits the DNA end. This CDR3 comprises 15 residues. The germline gives CDR1 MNHNS, CDR2 SASEGT. CDR3 sequence (DNA): TGTGCCAGCAGGGACAGTTCCGGCTCATTCTACGAGCAGTACTTC. Amino acid sequence: CASRDSSGSFYEQYF.

The chain couples TRBV6-1 to TRBJ2-7; 7 nucleotides line up with TRBD1. The CDR3 contains 14 residues. The J segment lost 2 bases and the V segment lost 6 bases, leaving 7 bases of the junction unmatched. Germline CDR1 and CDR2: MNHNS and SASEGT. The CDR3, as DNA: TGTGCCAGCAGCTCGACAGGGTACGCCTACGAGCAGTACTTC. Amino acid sequence: CASSSTGYAYEQYF.

This sequence joins TRBV4-3 and TRBJ2-2, with D uncertain. Germline V lookup: CDR1 LGHNA, CDR2 YSLEER. V gave up 4 bases and J gave up 2 bases, with 11 bases separating them. CDR3 length equals 15 residues. The CDR3 is CASSRAQENTGELFF. The CDR3 nucleotides read TGCGCCAGCAGCCGAGCTCAGGAAAACACCGGGGAGCTGTTTTTT.

V usage is TRBV6-1 and J usage is TRBJ1-3, with D uncertain. CDR1 and CDR2 (germline): MNHNS, SASEGT. This CDR3 has 15 residues. V shed 4 bases and J shed 0 bases, with 10 bases lying between them. CDR3 nucleotide sequence: TGTGCCAGCAGTGGAACAGCGAGCTCTGGAAACACCATATATTTT. Protein sequence: CASSGTASSGNTIYF.